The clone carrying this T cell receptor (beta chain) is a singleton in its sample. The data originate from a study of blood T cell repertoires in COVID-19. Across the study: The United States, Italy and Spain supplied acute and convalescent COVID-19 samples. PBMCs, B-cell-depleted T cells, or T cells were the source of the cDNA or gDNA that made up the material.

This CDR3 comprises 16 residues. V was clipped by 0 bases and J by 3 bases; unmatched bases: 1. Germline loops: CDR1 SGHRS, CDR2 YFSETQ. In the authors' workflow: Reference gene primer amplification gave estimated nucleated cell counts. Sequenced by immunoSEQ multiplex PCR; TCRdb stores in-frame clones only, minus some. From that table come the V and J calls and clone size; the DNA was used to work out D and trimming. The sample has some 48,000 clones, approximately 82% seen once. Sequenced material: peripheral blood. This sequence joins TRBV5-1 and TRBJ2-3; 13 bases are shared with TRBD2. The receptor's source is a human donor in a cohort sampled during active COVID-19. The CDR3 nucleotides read TGCGCCAGCAGCTTGGGGACTAGCGGGAGTACAGATACGCAGTATTTT. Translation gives CASSLGTSGSTDTQYF.